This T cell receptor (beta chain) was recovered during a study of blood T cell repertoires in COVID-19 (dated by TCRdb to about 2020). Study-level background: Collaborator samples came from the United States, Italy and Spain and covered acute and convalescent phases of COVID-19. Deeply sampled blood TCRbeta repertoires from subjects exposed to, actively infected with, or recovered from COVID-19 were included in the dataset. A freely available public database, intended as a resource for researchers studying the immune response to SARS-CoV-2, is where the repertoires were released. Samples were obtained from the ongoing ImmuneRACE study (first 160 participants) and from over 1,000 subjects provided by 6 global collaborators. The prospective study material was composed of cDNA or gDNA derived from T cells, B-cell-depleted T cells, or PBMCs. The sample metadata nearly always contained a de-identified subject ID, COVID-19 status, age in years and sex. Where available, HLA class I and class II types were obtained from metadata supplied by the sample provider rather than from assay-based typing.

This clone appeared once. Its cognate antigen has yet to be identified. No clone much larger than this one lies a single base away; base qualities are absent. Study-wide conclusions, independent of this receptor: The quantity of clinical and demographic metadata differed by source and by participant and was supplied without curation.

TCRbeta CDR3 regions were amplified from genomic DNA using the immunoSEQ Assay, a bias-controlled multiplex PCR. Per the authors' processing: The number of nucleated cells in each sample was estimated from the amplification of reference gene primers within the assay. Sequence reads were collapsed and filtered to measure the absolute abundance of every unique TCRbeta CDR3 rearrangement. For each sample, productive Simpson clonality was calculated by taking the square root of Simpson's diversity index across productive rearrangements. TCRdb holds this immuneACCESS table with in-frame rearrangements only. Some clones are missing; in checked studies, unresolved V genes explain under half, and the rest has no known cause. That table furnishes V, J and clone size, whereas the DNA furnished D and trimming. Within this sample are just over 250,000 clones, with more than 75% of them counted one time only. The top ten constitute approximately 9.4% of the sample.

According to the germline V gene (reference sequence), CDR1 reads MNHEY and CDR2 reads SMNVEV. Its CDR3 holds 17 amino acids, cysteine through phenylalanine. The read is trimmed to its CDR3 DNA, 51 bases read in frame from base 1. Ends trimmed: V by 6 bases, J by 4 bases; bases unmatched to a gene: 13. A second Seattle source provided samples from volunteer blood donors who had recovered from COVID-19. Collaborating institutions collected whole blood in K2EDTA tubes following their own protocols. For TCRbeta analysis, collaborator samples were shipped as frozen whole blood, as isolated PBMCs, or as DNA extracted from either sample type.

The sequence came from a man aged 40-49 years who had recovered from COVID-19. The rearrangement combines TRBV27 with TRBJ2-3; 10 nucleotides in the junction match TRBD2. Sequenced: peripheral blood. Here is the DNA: TGTGCCAGCAGCTTAGAGGCTAGCGGGAGAAGGGCAGATACGCAGTATTTT. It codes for CASSLEASGRRADTQYF.